The 10 T cell receptor beta chains given below trace back to one sample, sequenced in a study of T cells of healthy individuals. TCRdb called the 5' RACE reads again in MiXCR, with one record for every CDR3 protein. Among fewer than 75,000 distinct CDR3 sequences listed, 15% to 20% were seen once. These receptors were taken from a human donor in good health.

This chain links TRBV14 with TRBJ2-7; D unclear. V was cut by 3 bases and J by 7 bases, with 13 bases left in between. This CDR3 has 13 amino acids. Germline lookup yields CDR1 SGHDN and CDR2 FVKESK. CDR3: CASSQTRLTEQYF. In DNA form, the CDR3 reads TGTGCCAGCAGCCAGACCAGACTTACAGAGCAGTACTTC.

This clonotype was counted only a few times. The chain recombines TRBV5-1 with TRBJ1-4; no clear D. There are 16 residues in the CDR3. Germline V lookup: CDR1 SGHRS, CDR2 YFSETQ. Between the trimmed V and J ends, which lost 3 bases and 4 bases, there was a span of 16 bases. CDR3 DNA: TGCGCCAGCAGCTCCAGTGACCGGGCCTTTAATGAAAAACTGTTTTTT. This sequence encodes CASSSSDRAFNEKLFF.

The sample holds many counts of this clonotype. The J gene is TRBJ2-1, the V gene TRBV19, with D perhaps being TRBD1 or TRBD2 (5 bases each). V lost 5 bases and J lost 2, with 16 bases in between. Germline loops: CDR1 LNHDA, CDR2 SQIVND (reference sequence). This CDR3 is 16 amino acids long. DNA for the CDR3: TGTGCCAGTAGTCGCACCGGGGCGGTGGCCTACAATGAGCAGTTCTTC. Amino acids: CASSRTGAVAYNEQFF.

This clonotype was observed a handful of times. The junction departs from germline at one end; a sequencing error may be responsible. J is TRBJ1-6 and V is TRBV10-3; D remains ambiguous. Looked up from germline, CDR1 is ENHRY and CDR2 is SYGVKD. CDR3 size: 15 residues. The CDR3 loop is CAIRDPDIGNSPLHF. CDR3 DNA sequence: TGTGCCATCCGTGACCCCGACATAGGGAATTCACCCCTCCACTTT.

The V and J genes are TRBV7-9 and TRBJ1-1; D remains unclear. Trimming shortened V by 5 bases and J by 1 base, and 14 bases separated the two germline ends. The CDR3 length is 15 residues. Germline V CDR1 and CDR2: SEHNR, FQNEAQ (reference sequence). The CDR3 sequence: CASSLMDGKNTEAFF. CDR3 in DNA: TGTGCCAGCAGCCTGATGGACGGGAAGAACACTGAAGCTTTCTTT.

This clonotype has at least ten counts. The chain has TRBV7-6 and TRBJ2-2, with D hard to call. V was shortened by 6 bases and J by 2 bases, with 13 bases between the two germline ends. The germline gives CDR1 SGHVS, CDR2 FNYEAQ. This CDR3 has 15 amino acids. The CDR3 is CASRAELSNTGELFF. DNA of the CDR3: TGTGCCAGCAGGGCGGAACTTTCTAACACCGGGGAGCTGTTTTTT.

This clonotype was found many times. This sequence joins TRBV4-1 and TRBJ1-1; D not certain. This CDR3 spans 13 amino acids. Looked up from germline, CDR1 is MGHRA and CDR2 is YSYEKL. Trimming shortened V by 0 bases and J by 4 bases, and 6 bases separated the two germline ends. CDR3 region: CASSQDRSTEAFF. The CDR3 region has the DNA TGCGCCAGCAGCCAAGACCGAAGCACTGAAGCTTTCTTT.

The chain joins TRBV5-1 to TRBJ1-1, with D possibly being TRBD1 (5 bases). Trimming took off 4 bases at V and 8 bases at J, with 15 bases between the two ends. The germline V gene has CDR1 SGHRS and CDR2 YFSETQ. The CDR3 loop spans 13 amino acids. The CDR3 DNA reads as TGCGCCAGCAGCACCGGGACGGTCGGGGAAGCTTTCTTT. Its translation: CASSTGTVGEAFF.

This chain uses TRBV13 with TRBJ2-5; 7 nucleotides agree with TRBD1. CDR3 length equals 14 residues. In germline, CDR1 is PRHDT, CDR2 FYEKMQ (reference sequence). The trim removed 5 bases at V and 2 bases at J, leaving 5 bases unmatched. CDR3 sequence (DNA): TGTGCCAGCAGCGGGGGACAGAAACAAGAGACCCAGTACTTC. It specifies CASSGGQKQETQYF. The full variable domain, with the rest looked up from reference TRBV13 and TRBJ2-5, is AAGVIQSPRHLIKEKRETATLKCYPIPRHDTVYWYQQGPGQDPQFLISFYEKMQSDKGSIPDRFSAQQFSDYHSELNMSSLELGDSALYFCASSGGQKQETQYFGPGTRLLVL.

At least ten counts were recorded for this clonotype. The chain is built from TRBV19 and TRBJ1-2, with D possibly being TRBD1 (6 bases). Between the trimmed V and J ends, which lost 7 bases and 8 bases, there was a span of 17 bases. This CDR3 contains 13 residues. Germline values: CDR1 LNHDA, CDR2 SQIVND (reference sequence). The CDR3 sequence is CASTTQGRVGYTF. CDR3 sequence (DNA): TGTGCCAGTACTACTCAGGGGAGGGTCGGCTACACCTTC.